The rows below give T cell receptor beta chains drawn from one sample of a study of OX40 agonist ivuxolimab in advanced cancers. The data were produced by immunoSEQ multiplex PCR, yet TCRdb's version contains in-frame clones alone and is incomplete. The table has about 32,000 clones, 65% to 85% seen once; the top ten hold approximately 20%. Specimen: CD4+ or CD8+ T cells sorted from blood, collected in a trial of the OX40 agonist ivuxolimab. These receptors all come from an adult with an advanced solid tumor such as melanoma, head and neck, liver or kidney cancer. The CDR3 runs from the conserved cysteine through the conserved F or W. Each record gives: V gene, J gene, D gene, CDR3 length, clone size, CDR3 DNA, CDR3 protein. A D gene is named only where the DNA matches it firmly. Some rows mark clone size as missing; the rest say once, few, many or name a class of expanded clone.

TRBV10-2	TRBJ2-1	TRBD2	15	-	TGCGCCAGCAGTGAGTGGGGACTAGCGGGAAATGAGCAGTTCTTC	CASSEWGLAGNEQFF
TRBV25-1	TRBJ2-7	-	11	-	TGTGCCAGCAGCTTCTCCTACGAGCAGTACTTC	CASSFSYEQYF
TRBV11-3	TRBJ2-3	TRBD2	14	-	TGTGCCAGCGCACGGGGGGGAGAGACAGATACGCAGTATTTT	CASARGGETDTQYF
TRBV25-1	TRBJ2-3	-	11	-	TGTGCCAGCAGTGACGGAGGTACGCAGTATTTT	CASSDGGTQYF
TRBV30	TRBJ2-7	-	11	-	TGTGCCTGGAGTACCGTCTTCGAGCAGTACTTC	CAWSTVFEQYF
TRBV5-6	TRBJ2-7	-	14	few	TGTGCCAGCAGCTTGTTCGGGACGAACTACGAGCAGTACTTC	CASSLFGTNYEQYF
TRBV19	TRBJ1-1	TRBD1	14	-	TGTGCCAGTAGCGACAGGGTGGGGAACACTGAAGCTTTCTTT	CASSDRVGNTEAFF
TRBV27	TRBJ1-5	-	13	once	TGTGCCAGCAGCATTACCCAGGGTCAGCCCCAGCATTTT	CASSITQGQPQHF
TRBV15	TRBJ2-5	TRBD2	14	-	TGTGCCACCAGCAGGAATAGCGGGGCGGAGACCCAGTACTTC	CATSRNSGAETQYF
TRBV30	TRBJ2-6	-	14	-	TGTGCCTGGAGTTGGGGCTCTGGGGCCAACGTCCTGACTTTC	CAWSWGSGANVLTF
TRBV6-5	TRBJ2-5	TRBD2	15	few	TGTGCCAGTGGGGAGGGCGGGGGGCAGGTAGAGACCCAGTACTTC	CASGEGGGQVETQYF
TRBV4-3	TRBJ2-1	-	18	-	TGCGCCAGCAGCCATTACCCGCCCCGGGGCGGAAATACTGATGAGCAGTTCTTC	CASSHYPPRGGNTDEQFF
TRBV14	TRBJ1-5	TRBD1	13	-	TGTGCCAGCAGCCAAGGGACAGGGGGGCCCCAGCATTTT	CASSQGTGGPQHF
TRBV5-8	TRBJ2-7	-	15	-	TGTGCCAGCACTAAGAGGGGGTACCCATCCTACGAGCAGTACTTC	CASTKRGYPSYEQYF
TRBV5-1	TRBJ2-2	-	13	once	TGCGCCAGCCGTACCTCGGACACCGGGGAGCTGTTTTTT	CASRTSDTGELFF
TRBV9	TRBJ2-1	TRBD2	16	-	TGTGCCAGCACGCCCTGGGTAACTAGCGGGAGGGGAGAGCAGTTCTTC	CASTPWVTSGRGEQFF
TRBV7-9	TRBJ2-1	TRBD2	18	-	TGTGCCAGCAGCTTATGGCGCGGGAGACCTAGCTCCTACAATGAGCAGTTCTTC	CASSLWRGRPSSYNEQFF
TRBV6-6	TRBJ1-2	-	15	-	TGTGCCAGCAGTTACCCAAACAGGGCTAACTATGGCTACACCTTC	CASSYPNRANYGYTF
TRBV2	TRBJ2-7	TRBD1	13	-	TGTGCCACCTTCCGGGACAGGGGCAACGAGCAGTACTTC	CATFRDRGNEQYF
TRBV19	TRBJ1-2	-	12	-	TGTGCCAGTAGTTCGCGTCGGGATGGCTACACCTTC	CASSSRRDGYTF
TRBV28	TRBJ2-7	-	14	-	TGTGCCAGCAGTCCCGGGTGGGGAATAGGCGAGCAGTACTTC	CASSPGWGIGEQYF